These 26 T cell receptor beta chains share one sample of origin, sequenced in a study of blood T cell repertoires in COVID-19. The repertoire was sequenced with immunoSEQ multiplex PCR; TCRdb's copy has only in-frame clones and lacks some. Of 180,000 or so clones detected, 82% appear once; the ten largest clones hold roughly 8.1%. Sequencing used peripheral blood. These receptor sequences come from a woman aged 70-85 years with acute or convalescent COVID-19.

CDR3: CASSQASQGYGYTF. CDR3 sequence (DNA): TGCGCCAGCAGCCAGGCCTCCCAGGGCTATGGCTACACCTTC. The V call is TRBV4-3, the J call TRBJ1-2; a weak D match, TRBD1 (5 bases). Trimming left V 3 bases short and J 4 bases short, with 12 bases between. The CDR3 sequence is 14 residues long. Germline CDR1 reads LGHNA; CDR2 reads YSLEER.

The chain couples TRBV11-2 to TRBJ2-2, with D uncertain. CDR1 is SGHAT, CDR2 FQNNGV, per germline. This CDR3 comprises 15 residues. V shed 0 bases and J shed 1 base, with 6 bases lying between them. The CDR3 DNA follows: TGTGCCAGCAGCTTAGAATCCTTGAACACCGGGGAGCTGTTTTTT. Encoded protein: CASSLESLNTGELFF.

V is TRBV7-2 and J is TRBJ1-1; TRBD1 is a possible D gene (5 bases). CDR3 length equals 16 residues. The germline gives CDR1 SGHTA, CDR2 FQGNSA. Trimming left V 2 bases short and J 1 base short, with 14 bases between. The CDR3 region has the DNA TGTGCCAGCAGCTTATTCACCCCCAGGGAGAACACTGAAGCTTTCTTT. Translated, it gives CASSLFTPRENTEAFF.

DNA for the CDR3: TGCGCCAGCAGCCATAGAAGTAGGAACACTGAAGCTTTCTTT. Its translation: CASSHRSRNTEAFF. The V and J genes are TRBV4-3 and TRBJ1-1; D is unresolved. Germline assignment: CDR1 LGHNA and CDR2 YSLEER. With 3 bases removed from V and 1 base from J, the gap between germline ends came to 9 bases. The CDR3 covers 14 residues.

The V gene is TRBV5-1, the J gene TRBJ2-2; D unclear. The CDR3 contains 14 residues. Germline V gene data show CDR1 as SGHRS and CDR2 as YFSETQ. The V end was cut by 0 bases, the J end by 2 bases, with 5 bases between. The CDR3 protein is CASSLGLNTGELFF. CDR3 sequence (DNA): TGCGCCAGCAGCTTGGGTCTTAACACCGGGGAGCTGTTTTTT.

The chain uses TRBV4-3 and TRBJ1-6; 8 nucleotides align to TRBD1. The CDR3 is made up of 14 amino acids. V trimming: 3 bases; J trimming: 8 bases; junction bases outside the gene matches: 3. CDR1 and CDR2 from the germline V gene are LGHNA and YSLEER. DNA of the CDR3: TGCGCCAGCAGCCAGGACAGGGCCGATTCACCCCTCCACTTT. It yields the protein CASSQDRADSPLHF.

This clone was counted once. The V gene is TRBV3-1 (or the pseudogene TRBV3-2), the J gene TRBJ1-1; D unresolved. The V gene lost 2 bases and the J gene lost 2 bases, with 9 bases spanning the gap. The V gene's germline CDR1 is LGHDT and CDR2 YNNKEL (reference sequence). The CDR3 consists of 14 residues. The CDR3 spells CASSQRGPNTEAFF. DNA of the CDR3: TGTGCCAGCAGCCAACGTGGGCCTAACACTGAAGCTTTCTTT.

The rearrangement uses TRBV4-2 and TRBJ2-3; 7 nucleotides match TRBD1. The CDR3 is made up of 15 amino acids. J gave up 4 bases and V 4 bases, and 8 bases lay outside the gene matches. Germline CDR1 reads LGHNA; CDR2 reads YNFKEQ. The CDR3 DNA is TGTGCCAGCAGCCCCAGGACAGGATACTCAGATACGCAGTATTTT. It encodes CASSPRTGYSDTQYF.

The chain combines TRBV10-3 with TRBJ1-2; TRBD1 is a possible D gene (6 bases). The CDR3 runs to 14 residues. Trimming left V 4 bases short and J 6 bases short, with 15 bases between. Germline CDR1 and CDR2: ENHRY and SYGVKD. The CDR3 coding sequence is TGTGCCATCAGTGCAGGCGGGGGCGAGAATGGCTACACCTTC. Translating it yields CAISAGGGENGYTF.

CDR3 DNA: TGTGCCAGCAGTTACCGGGGAGATCAGCCCCAGCATTTT. Protein product: CASSYRGDQPQHF. The V gene is TRBV6-2 or TRBV6-3, the J gene TRBJ1-5; D gene unclear. Germline CDR1 MNHEY, CDR2 SVGEGT. Trimming removed 2 bases from V and 5 bases from J, with 7 bases in between. This CDR3 is built from 13 residues.

This chain connects TRBV12-2 to TRBJ2-5; the table's D gene call, TRBD2, was not cross checked with the DNA. TRBV12-2 is tagged as a pseudogene. The CDR3 totals 20 residues. The CDR3 region is CASRLGPVGTRPLLQETQYF. The DNA for the CDR3 is TGTGCAAGTCGCTTAGGGCCAGTCGGGACTAGGCCCCTTCTACAAGAGACCCAGTACTTC.

This clone was seen a few times. The CDR3 sequence: CASSLPGLAGGHEQFF. The CDR3 region has the DNA TGTGCCAGCAGCCTACCGGGACTAGCGGGAGGTCATGAGCAGTTCTTC. The chain combines TRBV7-2 with TRBJ2-1; TRBD2 matches at 15 bases. Germline V lookup: CDR1 SGHTA, CDR2 FQGNSA. V shed 5 bases, J shed 8 bases, and the junction held 7 bases outside the gene matches. The CDR3 has 16 amino acids.

This chain uses TRBV27 with TRBJ1-1; D gene uncertain. Germline CDR1 MNHEY, CDR2 SMNVEV (reference sequence). The CDR3 is 15 residues long. With 6 bases removed from V and 4 bases from J, the gap between germline ends came to 18 bases. The CDR3 loop is CASRSGDGGSTEAFF. CDR3 bases: TGTGCCAGCAGGTCGGGAGATGGAGGGAGCACTGAAGCTTTCTTT.

This clone was seen a handful of times. This chain links TRBV25-1 with TRBJ1-1; D is possibly TRBD1 (5 bases). The length of the CDR3 is 16 residues. Trimming shortened V by 1 base and J by 3 bases, and 15 bases separated the two germline ends. The germline V gene encodes CDR1 MGHDK and CDR2 SYGVNS. CDR3 nucleotide sequence: TGTGCCAGCAGTGAATGGGGGGGAGTGAGTGACACTGAAGCTTTCTTT. It translates to CASSEWGGVSDTEAFF. The variable domain in full, with the rest retrieved from reference TRBV25-1 and TRBJ1-1, is EADIYQTPRYLVIGTGKKITLECSQTMGHDKMYWYQQDPGMELHLIHYSYGVNSTEKGDLSSESTVSRIRTEHFPLTLESARPSHTSQYLCASSEWGGVSDTEAFFGQGTRLTVV.

With respect to this clone: Other DNA sequences in this specimen translate into the identical CDR3. The V call is TRBV4-3, the J call TRBJ2-2, with 10 positions matching TRBD1. The V segment lost 1 base and the J segment 6 bases; nucleotides outside the gene matches: 2. Germline V gives CDR1 LGHNA, CDR2 YSLEER. The CDR3 spans 15 residues. CDR3 sequence (DNA): TGCGCCAGCAGCCAAGGGACAGGGGGGTCCGGGGAGCTGTTTTTT. Amino acid sequence: CASSQGTGGSGELFF.

The genes are TRBV6-5 and TRBJ2-5, with TRBD1 identical over 8 bases. After removal of 6 bases from V and 4 bases from J, the junction contained 10 bases not matched to a gene. This CDR3 has 15 amino acids. Germline V gene data show CDR1 as MNHEY and CDR2 as SVGAGI. The CDR3 nucleotides read TGTGCCAGCAGCGGACAGGGCGACCTCCGAGAGACCCAGTACTTC. Encoded protein: CASSGQGDLRETQYF.

The chain recombines TRBV6-5 with TRBJ1-4; 8 nucleotides line up with TRBD1. CDR3 length equals 12 residues. From germline, CDR1 is MNHEY and CDR2 SVGAGI. Germline trimming cut 6 bases from V and 11 bases from J; bases unmatched to any gene: 5. The CDR3 DNA follows: TGTGCCAGCAGCCGGACAGGGACCAAACTGTTTTTT. It translates to CASSRTGTKLFF.

The chain couples TRBV28 to TRBJ1-2; 9 bases fit TRBD1. This CDR3 is built from 16 residues. The V gene's germline CDR1 is MDHEN and CDR2 SYDVKM. V lost 5 bases to trimming and J lost 1 base; unmatched junction nucleotides: 8. The CDR3 bases are TGTGCCAGCAGTCCGGGACAGGGAGAGGATAACTATGGCTACACCTTC. Amino acid sequence: CASSPGQGEDNYGYTF.

The rearrangement links TRBV28 to TRBJ1-5, with 7 nucleotides matching TRBD1. This CDR3 comprises 14 residues. J lost 1 base, V lost 6 bases, and 3 bases had no gene match. Germline V lookup: CDR1 MDHEN, CDR2 SYDVKM. The CDR3 nucleotides read TGTGCCAGCAGGGGGGACAGCAGCAATCAGCCCCAGCATTTT. It specifies CASRGDSSNQPQHF.

J is TRBJ2-7 and V is TRBV11-2, with D tentatively TRBD2 (7 bases). The V and J ends lost 5 bases and 5 bases respectively, with 19 bases between them. CDR1 is SGHAT and CDR2 is FQNNGV in the germline V gene. The CDR3 is made up of 15 amino acids. The CDR3 is CASSVQGRGFDEQYF. CDR3 nucleotides: TGTGCCAGCAGCGTCCAGGGGCGGGGGTTCGACGAGCAGTACTTC.

CDR3 nucleotide sequence: TGTGCCAGCAGTTACCCGGGAGGGGCCGAGCAGTACTTC. Amino acids: CASSYPGGAEQYF. The chain combines TRBV6-5 with TRBJ2-7; TRBD2 matches 8 bases. Germline V gene data show CDR1 as MNHEY and CDR2 as SVGAGI. J lost 6 bases, V lost 2 bases, and 3 bases had no gene match. This CDR3 is 13 amino acids long.

J is TRBJ2-7 and V is TRBV10-3; 7 bases line up with TRBD1. The junction had 11 bases not matched to a gene; V was cut back by 4 bases and J by 5 bases. Germline values: CDR1 ENHRY, CDR2 SYGVKD. This CDR3 is built from 15 residues. CDR3 region: CAISAADRDYNEQYF. CDR3 coding DNA: TGTGCCATCAGTGCAGCCGACAGGGATTATAACGAGCAGTACTTC.

This clone was counted a single time. This chain joins TRBV5-4 and TRBJ2-1, with 8 bases lining up with TRBD2. V was clipped by 7 bases and J by 9 bases; unmatched bases: 9. The germline V gene encodes CDR1 SGHNT and CDR2 YYREEE (reference sequence). The CDR3 loop spans 13 amino acids. As DNA, the CDR3 is TGTGCCAGCCCATTGGCGGGGGGCGTTGAGCAGTTCTTC. It yields the protein CASPLAGGVEQFF.

The chain uses TRBV18 and TRBJ1-1; D gene ambiguous. Trimming cost V 5 bases and J 4 bases, with 11 bases left between them. In germline, CDR1 is KGHSH, CDR2 LQKENI. The CDR3 has 13 amino acids. The DNA for the CDR3 is TGTGCCAGCTCAGCCGGCGGGCCCACTGAAGCTTTCTTT. Its protein is CASSAGGPTEAFF.

This chain links TRBV7-2 with TRBJ2-2; 11 bases map to TRBD2. Unmatched junction bases numbered 8, after V lost 5 bases and J lost 6 bases. The CDR3 contains 16 residues. Per germline, CDR1 SGHTA and CDR2 FQGNSA. The CDR3 DNA reads as TGTGCCAGCAGCCCTGTTGGGACTAGCGGATCCGGGGAGCTGTTTTTT. It encodes CASSPVGTSGSGELFF.

This chain links TRBV27 with TRBJ1-4; D is unresolved. Germline V CDR1 and CDR2: MNHEY, SMNVEV (reference sequence). This CDR3 has 13 amino acids. V gave up 6 bases and J gave up 7 bases, with 12 bases separating them. The CDR3 DNA reads TGTGCCAGCAGCCGACAAGCAGGTGAAAAACTGTTTTTT. Amino acids: CASSRQAGEKLFF.